A few counts support the clone carrying this T cell receptor beta chain. Data came from immunoSEQ multiplex PCR; TCRdb stores just in-frame clones and leaves some out. The repertoire consists of approximately 38,000 clones, with around four fifths occurring once and the leading ten covering 21%. This sample is part of a study of OX40 agonist ivuxolimab in advanced cancers. CDR3 length: 16 residues. The germline V gene encodes CDR1 SGDLS and CDR2 YYNGEE. V was clipped by 4 bases and J by 3 bases; unmatched bases: 7. V gene TRBV9 combines with J gene TRBJ2-1, with 10 bases aligning to TRBD2. This clonotype was obtained from an adult with an advanced solid tumor such as melanoma, head and neck, liver or kidney cancer. Sequencing was performed on CD4+ or CD8+ T cells sorted from blood, taken in a trial of the OX40 agonist ivuxolimab. The CDR3 loop is CASSPRTSGLYNEQFF. The DNA of the CDR3 is TGTGCCAGCAGCCCCCGGACTAGCGGCCTCTACAATGAGCAGTTCTTC. Supplemented by reference TRBV9 and TRBJ2-1, the full variable domain reads DSGVTQTPKHLITATGQRVTLRCSPRSGDLSVYWYQQSLDQGLQFLIQYYNGEERAKGNILERFSAQQFPDLHSELNLSSLELGDSALYFCASSPRTSGLYNEQFFGPGTRLTVL.